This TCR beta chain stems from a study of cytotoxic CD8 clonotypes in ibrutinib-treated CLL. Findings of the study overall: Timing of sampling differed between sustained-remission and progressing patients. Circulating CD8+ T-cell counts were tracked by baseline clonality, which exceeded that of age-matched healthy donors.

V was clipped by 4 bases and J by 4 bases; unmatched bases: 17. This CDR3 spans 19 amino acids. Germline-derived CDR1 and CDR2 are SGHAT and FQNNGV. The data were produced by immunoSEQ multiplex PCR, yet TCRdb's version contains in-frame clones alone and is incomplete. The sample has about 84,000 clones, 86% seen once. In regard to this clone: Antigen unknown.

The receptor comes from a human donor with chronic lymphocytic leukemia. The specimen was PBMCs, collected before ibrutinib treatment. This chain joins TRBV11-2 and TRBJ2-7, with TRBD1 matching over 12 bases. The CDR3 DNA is TGTGCCAGCAGCTCCGCCGGATCGGGACAGGGGGCTAGGTGGTACGAGCAGTACTTC. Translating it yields CASSSAGSGQGARWYEQYF.